Listed below are T cell receptor beta chains from one sample, sequenced in a study of Tregs in tolerant kidney transplant recipients. Assay used: immunoSEQ multiplex PCR; TCRdb lists only in-frame clones, some missing. Of 200,000 to 300,000 clones in the sample, about four fifths were seen once. Sequencing was carried out using CD4+ T cells from blood. The receptors were gathered from a human donor in good health. The CDR3 runs from the conserved cysteine through the conserved F or W. The D gene is left open where the match is weak. Clone size is given for some rows only: seen once, a few or many times, or a class if the clone is expanded.

TRBJ1-1,NA,TRBV5-1,NA,CASSLAGPEAFF,TGCGCCAGCAGCTTGGCGGGTCCTGAAGCTTTCTTT
TRBJ1-1,NA,TRBV11-2,NA,CASSLLLGTTEAFF,TGTGCCAGCAGCTTACTCTTGGGGACCACTGAAGCTTTCTTT
TRBJ1-1,NA,TRBV5-1,NA,CASSDARRGNTEAFF,TGCGCCAGCAGCGACGCGCGTCGTGGCAACACTGAAGCTTTCTTT
TRBJ1-2,NA,TRBV5-8,NA,CASSLIRYYGYTF,TGTGCCAGCAGCTTGATCCGATACTATGGCTACACCTTC
TRBJ2-1,TRBD2,TRBV7-2,NA,CASSLGLAGSGEYNEQFF,TGTGCCAGCAGCTTGGGACTAGCGGGATCGGGTGAGTACAATGAGCAGTTCTTC
TRBJ2-5,TRBD1,TRBV6-1,few,CASLGTVETQYF,TGTGCCAGCCTCGGGACAGTGGAGACCCAGTACTTC
TRBJ1-1,NA,TRBV11-3,NA,CASSLGYSGNTEAFF,TGTGCCAGCAGCCTAGGTTATTCGGGGAACACTGAAGCTTTCTTT
TRBJ1-3,TRBD1,TRBV19,NA,CASSIVRGTIYF,TGTGCCAGTAGTATCGTCAGGGGGACCATATATTTT
TRBJ2-2,NA,TRBV6-5,NA,CASSYESGVNTGELFF,TGTGCCAGCAGTTACGAATCTGGGGTGAACACCGGGGAGCTGTTTTTT
TRBJ2-3,NA,TRBV6-1,few,CASRQRSTDTQYF,TGTGCCAGCAGGCAGCGGAGCACAGATACGCAGTATTTT
TRBJ2-5,NA,TRBV5-1,once,CASSLGLQETQYF,TGCGCCAGCAGCTTGGGACTTCAAGAGACCCAGTACTTC
TRBJ2-1,TRBD1,TRBV5-6,NA,CASSLVATGPHNEQFF,TGTGCCAGCAGCTTGGTAGCGACAGGGCCCCACAATGAGCAGTTCTTC
TRBJ1-4,TRBD1,TRBV7-9,NA,CASSLGTGGSEKLFF,TGTGCCAGCAGCTTGGGGACAGGGGGAAGTGAAAAACTGTTTTTT
TRBJ2-2,NA,TRBV10-2,NA,CASRGVYTGELFF,TGCGCCAGCAGGGGGGTCTACACCGGGGAGCTGTTTTTT
TRBJ2-7,TRBD1,TRBV6-5,NA,CASSRDRDYEQYF,TGTGCCAGCAGTCGGGACAGGGACTACGAGCAGTACTTC
TRBJ1-1,NA,TRBV19,NA,CASSQPGNTEAFF,TGTGCCAGTAGCCAACCAGGGAACACTGAAGCTTTCTTT
TRBJ2-7,NA,TRBV6-5,NA,CASSYSAQRGYEQYF,TGTGCCAGCAGTTACTCGGCCCAGCGAGGCTACGAGCAGTACTTC
TRBJ2-5,NA,TRBV5-6,NA,CASSLRGIGVQETQYF,TGTGCCAGCAGCTTGCGAGGGATCGGGGTCCAAGAGACCCAGTACTTC
TRBJ2-7,TRBD2,TRBV9,NA,CASSVDDSGRGREQYF,TGTGCCAGCAGCGTAGACGATAGCGGGAGGGGACGCGAGCAGTACTTC
TRBJ2-1,NA,TRBV30,NA,CAWSVPEGPYNEQFF,TGTGCCTGGAGTGTACCGGAGGGCCCGTACAATGAGCAGTTCTTC
TRBJ1-3,NA,TRBV9,NA,CASSVVPGLVAGNTIYF,TGTGCCAGCAGCGTAGTCCCAGGACTAGTAGCTGGAAACACCATATATTTT
TRBJ2-1,TRBD2,TRBV25-1,NA,CASSVAAGGQNEQFF,TGTGCCAGCAGTGTAGCAGCGGGGGGACAGAATGAGCAGTTCTTC
TRBJ2-4,NA,TRBV19,NA,CASSIPGLGSIQYF,TGTGCCAGTAGTATCCCCGGGCTCGGAAGCATTCAGTACTTC
TRBJ1-1,NA,TRBV10-1,NA,CASSERSNTEAFF,TGCGCCAGCAGTGAGAGGAGTAACACTGAAGCTTTCTTT
TRBJ2-1,TRBD1,TRBV15,once,CATSRGRPNENRGRRAYNEQFF,TGTGCCACCAGCAGAGGCCGCCCTAATGAAAACAGGGGGCGCCGAGCCTACAATGAGCAGTTCTTC
TRBJ2-3,NA,TRBV29-1,NA,CSVDLSASTDTQYF,TGCAGCGTTGACCTCTCAGCGTCCACAGATACGCAGTATTTT
TRBJ2-7,NA,TRBV27,few,CASSLFGPSREQYF,TGTGCCAGCAGTTTATTTGGCCCTAGCCGCGAGCAGTACTTC
TRBJ2-1,NA,TRBV19,NA,CASNREGEQFF,TGTGCCAGTAACAGGGAGGGTGAGCAGTTCTTC
TRBJ2-1,TRBD2,TRBV9,few,CASSSLAGGIIHEQFF,TGTGCCAGCAGCTCCCTAGCGGGAGGGATCATCCATGAGCAGTTCTTC
TRBJ2-7,NA,TRBV7-2,NA,CASSLAAGSYEQYF,TGTGCCAGCAGCTTAGCGGCCGGCAGCTACGAGCAGTACTTC
TRBJ2-6,TRBD1,TRBV5-4,NA,CASSLGQGQRSGANVLTF,TGTGCCAGCAGCTTGGGACAGGGGCAACGCTCTGGGGCCAACGTCCTGACTTTC
TRBJ1-5,NA,TRBV2,NA,CASSEWGQGQPQHF,TGTGCCAGCAGTGAATGGGGGCAGGGGCAGCCCCAGCATTTT
TRBJ1-2,NA,TRBV28,NA,CASRAQGPNYGYTF,TGTGCCAGCAGAGCACAGGGTCCCAACTATGGCTACACCTTC
TRBJ2-1,TRBD1,TRBV6-5,once,CASSPGQGIRNEQFF,TGTGCCAGCAGTCCAGGACAGGGGATCCGGAATGAGCAGTTCTTC
TRBJ2-7,TRBD2,TRBV5-6,few,CASSLALSGSPYEQYF,TGTGCCAGCAGCTTGGCCCTGAGCGGGAGTCCCTACGAGCAGTACTTC
TRBJ2-1,NA,TRBV7-6,NA,CASSLGGHLSYNEQFF,TGTGCCAGCAGCCTCGGGGGACATTTGTCCTACAATGAGCAGTTCTTC
TRBJ1-1,NA,TRBV2,once,CASREGGLIVNTEAFF,TGTGCCAGCAGAGAAGGGGGATTAATAGTGAACACTGAAGCTTTCTTT
TRBJ2-7,TRBD2,TRBV7-9,NA,CASSSSGTTYEQYF,TGTGCCAGCAGCTCTAGCGGGACCACCTACGAGCAGTACTTC
TRBJ2-3,TRBD1,TRBV6-1,NA,CASSDPGGTQYF,TGTGCCAGCAGTGACCCAGGGGGTACGCAGTATTTT
TRBJ2-1,TRBD2,TRBV7-8,NA,CASSLGGGEQFF,TGTGCCAGCAGCTTAGGGGGGGGTGAGCAGTTCTTC